The 9 T cell receptor beta chains below come from one sample, sequenced in a study of blood T cell repertoires in COVID-19. Libraries were prepared by immunoSEQ multiplex PCR; TCRdb keeps only in-frame clonotypes and omits some of them. This table holds 130,000 to 150,000 clones, approximately 82% found once. Sequenced: peripheral blood. The receptors were gathered from a woman aged 45-65 years in a cohort sampled during active or convalescent COVID-19.

The rearrangement uses TRBV29-1 and TRBJ2-7; D is perhaps TRBD2 (5 bases). The CDR3 has 13 amino acids. Germline CDR1 reads SQVTM; CDR2 reads ANQGSEA. V was shortened by 3 bases and J by 4 bases, with 13 bases between the two germline ends. As DNA, the CDR3 is TGCAGCGTTGATACCGGGGAAGAGTACGAGCAGTACTTC. It encodes CSVDTGEEYEQYF.

This clone appeared a single time. CDR3 in amino acids: CASSPQPVGQGGEQYF. Written as DNA, the CDR3 is TGTGCCAGTAGTCCTCAACCCGTCGGACAGGGTGGGGAGCAGTACTTC. This chain links TRBV19 with TRBJ2-7; TRBD1 matches at 8 bases. CDR1 and CDR2 (germline): LNHDA, SQIVND (reference sequence). With 5 bases clipped from V and 7 bases from J, the junction kept 16 bases outside the gene matches. The length of the CDR3 is 16 residues.

The chain couples TRBV21-1 to TRBJ1-1; the table's D gene call, TRBD1, was not cross checked with the DNA. TRBV21-1 is a pseudogene locus. CDR3 length equals 19 residues. The CDR3 DNA is TGTGCCAGCAGCAATAGGGTTTCGGAAGGGGAAAAAGGAATCACTGAAGCTTTCTTT. The encoded protein is CASSNRVSEGEKGITEAFF.

This clone was seen only a few times. V usage is TRBV6-4 and J usage is TRBJ2-1, with 11 positions matching TRBD2. Germline CDR1 MRHNA, CDR2 SNTAGT. CDR3 length: 15 amino acids. The ends lost 4 bases at V and 7 bases at J; junction bases unmatched: 6. The CDR3 DNA is TGTGCCAGCAGTGCCAGTAGCGGGGGGGCTAATGAGCAGTTCTTC. Its translation: CASSASSGGANEQFF.

This chain uses TRBV7-9 with TRBJ1-2, with D hard to call. CDR3 length: 12 amino acids. The V end was cut by 9 bases, the J end by 4 bases, with 12 bases between. Germline assignment: CDR1 SEHNR and CDR2 FQNEAQ (reference sequence). CDR3 sequence reads: CASREASYGYTF. The CDR3 region has the DNA TGTGCCAGTCGGGAGGCGAGCTATGGCTACACCTTC.

The CDR3 DNA reads TGTGCCAGTAGTATGGGAGGTCGGGGGGCCAACGTCCTGACTTTC. Translating it yields CASSMGGRGANVLTF. The chain joins TRBV19 to TRBJ2-6; a weak D match, TRBD2 (6 bases). The CDR3 loop spans 15 amino acids. Germline CDR1 is LNHDA and CDR2 is SQIVND (reference sequence). The germline V and J ends were trimmed by 3 bases and 4 bases, with 10 bases remaining between them. Based on the CDR3 plus reference TRBV19 and TRBJ2-6, the full variable domain is DGGITQSPKYLFRKEGQNVTLSCEQNLNHDAMYWYRQDPGQGLRLIYYSQIVNDFQKGDIAEGYSVSREKKESFPLTVTSAQKNPTAFYLCASSMGGRGANVLTFGAGSRLTVL.

The V call is TRBV3-1 (or the pseudogene TRBV3-2), the J call TRBJ1-3, with D hard to call. Trimming took 4 bases from V and 1 from J, leaving 5 bases between them. Germline V lookup: CDR1 LGHDT, CDR2 YNNKEL (reference sequence). The length of the CDR3 is 13 residues. CDR3 protein: CASSPGSGNTIYF. The CDR3 region has the DNA TGTGCCAGCAGCCCGGGTTCTGGAAACACCATATATTTT.

A note on this clone: This CDR3 is also generated by other DNA sequences in the sample. The chain is built from TRBV11-2 and TRBJ2-5, with D possibly matching TRBD2 (6 bases). V shed 6 bases and J shed 2 bases, with 10 bases lying between them. This CDR3 has 13 residues. The germline V gene has CDR1 SGHAT and CDR2 FQNNGV. This CDR3 reads CASRVGGQETQYF. The CDR3 DNA is TGTGCCAGCAGGGTCGGAGGGCAAGAGACCCAGTACTTC.

A note on this clone: Other DNA sequences in this sample translate to the same CDR3. This chain connects TRBV9 to TRBJ2-3; 10 nucleotides align to TRBD2. V lost 0 bases and J lost 1; bases outside the gene matches: 2. Germline loops: CDR1 SGDLS, CDR2 YYNGEE. CDR3 length: 16 residues. DNA for the CDR3: TGTGCCAGCAGCGTAGTAGCGGGGGGACGCACAGATACGCAGTATTTT. This translates into CASSVVAGGRTDTQYF.